These 22 T cell receptor beta chains originate from one sample sequenced in a study of T-cell memory formation after mild COVID-19. A single record per CDR3 protein comes from TCRdb applying MiXCR to the 5' RACE reads. The table lists about 130,000 distinct CDR3 sequences, approximately 6.2% of them singletons. Sequenced input: PBMCs or a T cell subset sorted from them (not recorded which). The receptors were sampled from an adult woman who had mild COVID-19 (a few samples of this study predate the infection). Cell type and time point are not known.

The chain couples TRBV5-1 to TRBJ1-1; a weak D match, TRBD1 (5 bases). V was clipped by 5 bases and J by 4 bases, with 9 bases between them. Germline lookup yields CDR1 SGHRS and CDR2 YFSETQ. The CDR3 extends over 12 amino acids. CDR3 sequence reads: CASRTDSTEAFF. The CDR3 DNA reads TGCGCCAGCAGAACCGACAGCACTGAAGCTTTCTTT.

This clonotype was seen repeatedly, ten times or more. The chain combines TRBV7-9 with TRBJ2-5, with 8 bases that match TRBD1. The germline CDR1 and CDR2 sequences are SEHNR and FQNEAQ (reference sequence). The length of the CDR3 is 12 residues. V lost 7 bases, J lost 5 bases, and 3 bases stayed unmatched. In nucleotides, the CDR3 is TGTGCCAGCAACAGACAGGGGGAGACCCAGTACTTC. Its translation is CASNRQGETQYF.

This chain joins TRBV7-9 and TRBJ2-3, with a tentative D call TRBD1 (6 bases). Germline values: CDR1 SEHNR, CDR2 FQNEAQ (reference sequence). This CDR3 comprises 16 residues. Trimming stripped 7 bases from V and 2 bases from J, with 19 bases between. CDR3 sequence (DNA): TGTGCCAGCACCCCGGGGTGGCAGGGGCTCACAGATACGCAGTATTTT. Protein sequence: CASTPGWQGLTDTQYF.

The chain has TRBV7-9 and TRBJ1-2, with 7 bases fitting TRBD1. Germline-derived CDR1 and CDR2 are SEHNR and FQNEAQ (reference sequence). This CDR3 spans 16 amino acids. V dropped 5 bases and J dropped 0; count of bases not matched to a gene: 9. CDR3 in amino acids: CASSPQTGPPNYGYTF. In DNA form, the CDR3 reads TGTGCCAGCAGCCCCCAGACAGGGCCACCTAACTATGGCTACACCTTC.

This clonotype was recorded a few times. The chain recombines TRBV5-1 with TRBJ2-3; 12 bases align to TRBD2. The CDR3 is made up of 17 amino acids. Germline loops: CDR1 SGHRS, CDR2 YFSETQ. The J segment lost 2 bases and the V segment lost 6 bases, leaving 10 bases of the junction unmatched. Here the CDR3 reads CASTAATSGGTTDTQYF. The CDR3 bases are TGCGCCAGCACCGCGGCCACTAGCGGGGGGACCACAGATACGCAGTATTTT.

The table lists this clonotype with a few counts. The chain recombines TRBV6-1 with TRBJ2-4; D is unclear. The CDR3 runs to 14 residues. The V end lost 4 bases, the J end lost 2 bases, and 9 bases lay between the germline ends. Germline assignment: CDR1 MNHNS and CDR2 SASEGT. The CDR3 DNA is TGTGCCAGCAGTGGGACGGCCCCCAAAAACATTCAGTACTTC. Its translation is CASSGTAPKNIQYF.

V and J are TRBV9 and TRBJ2-1; possibly TRBD1 for D (6 bases). This CDR3 spans 17 amino acids. V was cut by 0 bases and J by 4 bases, with 17 bases left in between. Germline lookup yields CDR1 SGDLS and CDR2 YYNGEE. Here the CDR3 reads CASSVGYTGLRYNEQFF. In DNA, the CDR3 is TGTGCCAGCAGCGTAGGGTATACAGGGCTTAGGTACAATGAGCAGTTCTTC. Using reference TRBV9 and TRBJ2-1 for the parts outside the CDR3, the full variable domain is DSGVTQTPKHLITATGQRVTLRCSPRSGDLSVYWYQQSLDQGLQFLIQYYNGEERAKGNILERFSAQQFPDLHSELNLSSLELGDSALYFCASSVGYTGLRYNEQFFGPGTRLTVL.

This clonotype was recorded a few times. The CDR3 DNA follows: TGCGCCAGCAGCCCCCGGGACGGGTCCTTGGCGGACTATGGCTACACCTTC. Protein sequence: CASSPRDGSLADYGYTF. V is TRBV5-1 and J is TRBJ1-2, with D maybe TRBD1 (5 bases). Germline CDR1 is SGHRS and CDR2 is YFSETQ. CDR3 size: 17 residues. V lost 4 bases to trimming and J lost 3 bases, with 22 bases between them.

The chain joins TRBV5-1 to TRBJ2-7; D remains unclear. V was trimmed by 0 bases and J by 0 bases, leaving 7 bases between them. This CDR3 comprises 14 residues. CDR1 is SGHRS and CDR2 is YFSETQ in the germline V gene. The CDR3 DNA reads as TGCGCCAGCAGCTTGGAATTATCCTCCTACGAGCAGTACTTC. Amino acids: CASSLELSSYEQYF. The full variable domain, rest sourced from reference TRBV5-1 and TRBJ2-7, is KAGVTQTPRYLIKTRGQQVTLSCSPISGHRSVSWYQQTPGQGLQFLFEYFSETQRNKGNFPGRFSGRQFSNSRSEMNVSTLELGDSALYLCASSLELSSYEQYFGPGTRLTVT.

This clonotype has just a few counts. The chain carries TRBV5-6 and TRBJ1-1; perhaps TRBD1 as D (5 bases). V was trimmed by 4 bases and J by 5 bases, leaving 21 bases between them. Germline V gives CDR1 SGHDT, CDR2 YYEEEE. The CDR3 totals 16 residues. In nucleotides, the CDR3 is TGTGCCAGCAGCCCTCCGGGGCAGGGATACGTAACTGAAGCTTTCTTT. It specifies CASSPPGQGYVTEAFF.

This clonotype was counted only a few times. The chain has TRBV4-1 and TRBJ2-3, with D maybe TRBD2 (6 bases). V lost 1 base to trimming and J lost 0 bases, with 14 bases between them. CDR1 and CDR2 (germline): MGHRA, YSYEKL. The CDR3 loop spans 17 amino acids. The CDR3 nucleotides read TGCGCCAGCAGCCAAGTTGTAGTGGCGGGAAGCACAGATACGCAGTATTTT. As protein: CASSQVVVAGSTDTQYF.

This clonotype occurred a few times. J is TRBJ2-6 and V is TRBV6-2 or TRBV6-3; D unresolved. Germline CDR1 is MNHEY and CDR2 is SVGEGT. The CDR3 loop spans 13 amino acids. V was clipped by 2 bases and J by 2 bases, with 1 base between them. The CDR3: CASSYAGANVLTF. The CDR3 DNA reads as TGTGCCAGCAGTTACGCTGGGGCCAACGTCCTGACTTTC.

This clonotype was counted between two and nine times. The CDR3 DNA is TGTGCCAGCAGTTTATGGGGGGACCTCTACAATGAGCAGTTCTTC. This codes for CASSLWGDLYNEQFF. The chain recombines TRBV27 with TRBJ2-1, with TRBD2 as a possible D gene (6 bases). CDR3 length: 15 residues. Germline CDR1 is MNHEY and CDR2 is SMNVEV (reference sequence). V was shortened by 1 base and J by 3 bases, with 10 bases between the two germline ends.

This clonotype occurred many times. This chain joins TRBV12-3 or TRBV12-4 and TRBJ1-1, with no clear D. V lost 2 bases to trimming and J lost 4 bases, with 8 bases between them. This CDR3 is built from 13 residues. In nucleotides, the CDR3 is TGTGCCAGCAGTTTAAACGGAGGCACTGAAGCTTTCTTT. Amino acids: CASSLNGGTEAFF.

This clonotype has a handful of counts. This chain connects TRBV5-1 to TRBJ2-7; 8 bases line up with TRBD2. The V segment lost 4 bases and the J segment 2 bases; nucleotides outside the gene matches: 11. The CDR3 contains 16 residues. From germline, CDR1 is SGHRS and CDR2 YFSETQ. This chain's CDR3 is CASSLNSGGVPYEQYF. The CDR3 DNA follows: TGCGCCAGCAGCCTCAACAGCGGGGGAGTACCCTACGAGCAGTACTTC.

This clonotype was detected only a few times. The chain carries TRBV12-3 or TRBV12-4 and TRBJ2-3; TRBD2 matches 10 bases. This CDR3 is built from 15 residues. Germline trimming cut 3 bases from V and 4 bases from J; bases unmatched to any gene: 4. For the CDR3, the DNA is TGTGCCAGCAGTTTGTCTAGCGGGGGAGCAGATACGCAGTATTTT. Protein sequence: CASSLSSGGADTQYF.

The rearrangement uses TRBV24-1 and TRBJ2-5, with 11 bases aligning to TRBD2. CDR3 length: 15 amino acids. Germline CDR1 and CDR2: KGHDR and SFDVKD. Trimming cost V 6 bases and J 5 bases; bases outside gene matches: 7. CDR3 DNA sequence: TGTGCCACCAGTTTAGCGGGAGGGCCAAAGGAGACCCAGTACTTC. Translating gives CATSLAGGPKETQYF.

This clonotype was seen a handful of times. The genes are TRBV12-3 or TRBV12-4 and TRBJ2-1; the match to TRBD2 covers 9 bases. The CDR3 spans 19 residues. Trimming cost V 7 bases and J 4 bases; bases outside gene matches: 20. The CDR3 loop is CASNLGRGRLAGDYNEQFF. The CDR3 nucleotides read TGTGCCAGCAACCTGGGTAGGGGGCGTTTAGCGGGAGATTACAATGAGCAGTTCTTC.

This clonotype was seen at least ten times. The V call is TRBV20-1, the J call TRBJ1-5; D unresolved. The CDR3 extends over 12 amino acids. CDR1 and CDR2 from the germline V gene are DFQATT and SNEGSKA (reference sequence). The V end lost 2 bases, the J end lost 6 bases, and 8 bases lay between the germline ends. In DNA, the CDR3 is TGCAGTGCTAGATCGAAGGGTCAGCCCCAGCATTTT. Amino acid sequence: CSARSKGQPQHF.

J is TRBJ2-3 and V is TRBV4-3; 14 bases are shared with TRBD2. Trimming cost V 4 bases and J 6 bases; bases outside gene matches: 0. Germline V gives CDR1 LGHNA, CDR2 YSLEER. The CDR3 runs to 14 residues. The CDR3 sequence is CASSRLAGGDTQYF. The CDR3 DNA follows: TGCGCCAGCAGCCGACTAGCGGGGGGGGATACGCAGTATTTT.

J is TRBJ1-2 and V is TRBV7-2; maybe TRBD1 (5 bases). With 5 bases removed from V and 4 bases from J, the gap between germline ends came to 14 bases. Germline values: CDR1 SGHTA, CDR2 FQGNSA. The CDR3 spans 14 residues. DNA for the CDR3: TGTGCCAGCAGCGAGGAGGGGACGGTCTATGGCTACACCTTC. It codes for CASSEEGTVYGYTF.

The chain carries TRBV25-1 and TRBJ1-1; perhaps TRBD1 as D (5 bases). V lost 4 bases to trimming and J lost 2 bases, with 11 bases between them. This CDR3 has 14 amino acids. Germline CDR1 MGHDK, CDR2 SYGVNS. The CDR3 DNA reads as TGTGCCAGCAGTGTACGGGGACCAAACACTGAAGCTTTCTTT. Its translation: CASSVRGPNTEAFF.